The TCR beta chain under discussion was sequenced for a study of shared clonotypes between healthy human individuals. Study-wide findings and caveats: Generation of non-shared clonotypes was less probable than generation of clonotypes shared by all four donors. Since donors were few, the genetic and exposure-history diversity represented was limited.

Points on this clone: Antigen specificity is unknown.

Both subsets, CD45RA+ naive and CD45RA-negative memory, were split from the CD4+ cells. Sequenced by immunoSEQ multiplex PCR; TCRdb stores in-frame clones only, minus some. The sample records roughly 2.4 million clones, around 95% being singletons. Germline CDR1 PRHDT, CDR2 FYEKMQ (reference sequence). Trimming removed 5 bases at V and 5 bases at J, with 24 bases between. The CDR3 runs 17 residues. V is TRBV13 and J is TRBJ1-1, with D possibly matching TRBD1 (5 bases). The sample was naive CD4+ T cells sorted from blood. Subset described: CD45RA+ positively selected. This sequence was found in a man aged 18 to 30 in good health. Here the CDR3 reads CASSPAVWGSVGTEAFF. DNA of the CDR3: TGTGCCAGCAGCCCCGCCGTGTGGGGCTCAGTTGGTACTGAAGCTTTCTTT.